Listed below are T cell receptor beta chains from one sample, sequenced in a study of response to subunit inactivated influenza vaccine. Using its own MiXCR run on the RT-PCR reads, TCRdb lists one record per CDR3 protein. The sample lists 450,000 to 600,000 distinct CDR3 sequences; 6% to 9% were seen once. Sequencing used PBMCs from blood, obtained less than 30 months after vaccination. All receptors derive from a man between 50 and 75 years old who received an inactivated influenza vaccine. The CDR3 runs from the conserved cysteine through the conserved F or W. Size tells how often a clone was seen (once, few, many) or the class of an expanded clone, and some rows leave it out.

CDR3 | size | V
CSVGTSGGTDTQYF | many | TRBV29-1
CASSPPSRNQPQHF | many | TRBV28
CSAPSGTGAGELFF | many | TRBV20-1
CASSSTRVSETQYF | few | TRBV27
CAITNFQETQYF | few | TRBV7-9
CASSLAGVGTDTQYF | many | TRBV5-8
CSTTSPTNEKLFF | - | TRBV20-1
CASSGGTGENIQYF | few | TRBV6-1
CASSPDPGGITDTQYF | - | TRBV7-8
CASSQEVEGYQPQHF | - | TRBV4-3
CASSRASGGLNNEQFF | many | TRBV4-1
CASSTYDRGEKLFF | - | TRBV7-9
CASSATWTDTQYF | - | TRBV6-4
CATSDFGNTQYF | few | TRBV24-1
CASSPRLTGTETQYF | - | TRBV5-6
CASSSFDSKDTGELFF | many | TRBV7-9
CATSDSGGEQYF | - | TRBV24-1
CASSQEGSGPGRADTQYF | few | TRBV4-3
CASSLYHLTTGNTIYF | many | TRBV7-2
CASTRDYIETQYF | many | TRBV6-6
CASMRLEAFF | many | TRBV2
CSVLPGGTEAFF | many | TRBV29-1
CATSRRGGGTQDTQYF | - | TRBV15
CASSMRGGPSREQFF | - | TRBV12-3/TRBV12-4
CASSGDRGSYGYTF | few | TRBV21-1
CASSVLAGGYEQYF | many | TRBV12-3/TRBV12-4
CSASVRTVGNSPLHF | many | TRBV20-1
CASSIRPSGSAYEQYF | - | TRBV7-2
CASSVSQGALSEQYF | many | TRBV12-3/TRBV12-4
CATSRDSGSGGYTF | many | TRBV15
CASSLDLTRGSYEQYF | - | TRBV28
CASSFRTSGGGREQFF | - | TRBV6-2/TRBV6-3
CSVEAFGTEAFF | - | TRBV29-1
CASSRDTENIQYF | many | TRBV12-3/TRBV12-4
CSAFSRLTLSDTQYF | few | TRBV20-1
CASSSPYLGRAGELFF | many | TRBV5-5
CSARQFLSTDTQYF | many | TRBV20-1
CASSQTVTGGYGYTF | few | TRBV3-1
CASSPDRLPGNTIYF | few | TRBV9
CASSFGTGDYGYTF | few | TRBV12-3/TRBV12-4
CASSQTRSRVGQPQHF | few | TRBV18
CATRLPGSPNGYTF | few | TRBV5-1
CASSLVQGDEQYF | many | TRBV5-1